The 18 T cell receptor beta chains given below trace back to one sample, sequenced in a study of response to subunit inactivated influenza vaccine (dated by TCRdb to the late 2010s). Library generation was performed with RT-PCR. The reads were generated on an Illumina HiSeq 2500. TCRdb reprocessed the public reads (quality trimming at Q25 with fastp, clone calling with MiXCR) and kept in-frame beta chains. All rows with the same CDR3 protein become a single entry with the most common DNA and genes. For this sample the table gives 150,000 to 200,000 distinct CDR3 sequences, of which around a tenth were detected only once. The top ten constitute around 33% of the sample. Sequenced material: CD8+ T cells sorted from PBMCs, taken roughly 24 months after vaccination. Receptors originate from a man between 50 and 69 years old who received an inactivated influenza vaccine. Donor details come from another sample of the same person, matched by shared clones.

V gene TRBV7-6 combines with J gene TRBJ2-7; TRBD1 matches at 9 bases. Trimming cost V 0 bases and J 6 bases; bases outside gene matches: 3. The germline V gene has CDR1 SGHVS and CDR2 FNYEAQ. This CDR3 has 14 residues. In DNA form, the CDR3 reads TGTGCCAGCAGCTTAGCCTCGACAGGGGGCGAGCAGTACTTC. Residues: CASSLASTGGEQYF.

This clonotype was found a few times. V gene TRBV14 combines with J gene TRBJ2-3; D uncertain. V lost 1 base and J 3 bases, leaving 5 bases between the germline ends. The CDR3 length is 13 residues. CDR1 and CDR2 (germline): SGHDN, FVKESK. The CDR3 DNA reads TGTGCCAGCAGCCAAGTTACGACAGATACGCAGTATTTT. Amino acids: CASSQVTTDTQYF.

This clonotype has a count of ten or more. The chain carries TRBV7-2 and TRBJ2-7; 9 positions agree with TRBD2. The CDR3 sequence is 15 residues long. J gave up 3 bases and V 1 base, and 4 bases lay outside the gene matches. From germline, CDR1 is SGHTA and CDR2 FQGNSA. The DNA for the CDR3 is TGTGCCAGCAGCTTAGTGGCTAGCGGGAACTACGAGCAGTACTTC. Translating it yields CASSLVASGNYEQYF.

V gene TRBV28 combines with J gene TRBJ1-2, with D unclear. This CDR3 contains 13 residues. CDR1 and CDR2 (germline): MDHEN, SYDVKM. Trimming cost V 3 bases and J 0 bases, with 5 bases left between them. The CDR3 spells CASSLVSNYGYTF. The DNA of the CDR3 is TGTGCCAGCAGTTTGGTGTCTAACTATGGCTACACCTTC.

This chain links TRBV5-6 with TRBJ2-5; TRBD2 is a possible D gene (5 bases). Germline CDR1 reads SGHDT; CDR2 reads YYEEEE. The ends were cut back, 0 bases at V and 2 bases at J, with 14 bases in the middle. The CDR3 spans 16 residues. The CDR3: CASSLARPTGQETQYF. The CDR3 nucleotides are TGTGCCAGCAGCTTGGCCAGGCCAACGGGACAAGAGACCCAGTACTTC.

Many counts were recorded for this clonotype. The genes are TRBV4-2 and TRBJ2-7; D gene unclear. This CDR3 is built from 16 residues. The V and J ends lost 4 bases and 0 bases respectively, with 16 bases between them. CDR1 and CDR2 (germline): LGHNA, YNFKEQ. In nucleotides, the CDR3 is TGTGCCAGCAGCCTTGGGGAAACCAGGAGCTCCTACGAGCAGTACTTC. Translating gives CASSLGETRSSYEQYF.

The chain links TRBV7-4 to TRBJ2-2; 7 bases line up with TRBD2. Trimming cost V 0 bases and J 2 bases; bases outside gene matches: 6. CDR1 SGHVT and CDR2 SQSDAQ come from the germline V gene. CDR3 length: 17 residues. The CDR3 nucleotides read TGTGCCAGCAGCTTAGCACGGCTAGCGGACAACACCGGGGAGCTGTTTTTT. It codes for CASSLARLADNTGELFF. Using reference TRBV7-4 and TRBJ2-2 for the parts outside the CDR3, the full variable domain is GAGVSQSPRYKVAKRGRDVALRCDSISGHVTLYWYRQTLGQGSEVLTYSQSDAQRDKSGRPSGRFSAERPERSVSTLKIQRTEQGDSAVYLCASSLARLADNTGELFFGEGSRLTVL.

V is TRBV6-2 or TRBV6-3 and J is TRBJ2-3, with TRBD2 identical over 11 bases. There are 19 residues in the CDR3. The germline gives CDR1 MNHEY, CDR2 SVGEGT. V shed 6 bases, J shed 0 bases, and the junction held 14 bases outside the gene matches. The chain's CDR3 is CASRKIISSGRASTDTQYF. CDR3 DNA sequence: TGTGCCAGCAGGAAGATTATAAGTAGCGGGAGGGCCAGCACAGATACGCAGTATTTT.

In this sample, this clonotype turned up many times. The V gene is TRBV5-1, the J gene TRBJ2-2; the D gene is possibly TRBD2 (6 bases). Between the trimmed V and J ends, which lost 5 bases and 4 bases, there was a span of 12 bases. The germline gives CDR1 SGHRS, CDR2 YFSETQ. This CDR3 contains 14 residues. DNA for the CDR3: TGCGCCAGCAGTGCCGGGGGAATCACCGGGGAGCTGTTTTTT. It is translated as CASSAGGITGELFF.

This clonotype was observed a handful of times. The V call is TRBV6-5, the J call TRBJ2-2; TRBD2 agrees at 8 bases. Per germline, CDR1 MNHEY and CDR2 SVGAGI. V was pared by 5 bases and J by 6 bases, with 5 bases of the junction left unmatched. The CDR3 length is 14 residues. As DNA, the CDR3 is TGTGCCAGCAGTCACGGGACTAGTGCCGGGGAGCTGTTTTTT. Amino acids: CASSHGTSAGELFF.

J is TRBJ2-5 and V is TRBV12-3 or TRBV12-4, with 9 positions matching TRBD2. Trimming at V came to 7 bases and at J to 5 bases, leaving 8 bases not matched to a gene. This CDR3 spans 14 amino acids. The CDR3 DNA follows: TGTGCCAGCACCCAAGGGACTAGCTGGGAGACCCAGTACTTC. Amino acids: CASTQGTSWETQYF.

This clonotype has more than one count but fewer than ten. The V and J genes are TRBV7-9 and TRBJ2-1, with unresolved D. Deletions cut 8 bases from V and 9 bases from J, with 14 bases between. The V gene's germline CDR1 is SEHNR and CDR2 FQNEAQ (reference sequence). This CDR3 has 12 residues. The CDR3 is CASLKPDGEQFF. CDR3 sequence (DNA): TGTGCCAGCCTCAAGCCCGACGGTGAGCAGTTCTTC.

The table lists this clonotype with a few counts. The V gene is TRBV10-3, the J gene TRBJ2-2, with TRBD1 matching over 8 bases. CDR3 size: 16 residues. Per the germline V gene, CDR1 is ENHRY and CDR2 is SYGVKD. V was pared by 1 base and J by 4 bases, with 5 bases of the junction left unmatched. DNA of the CDR3: TGTGCCATCAGTGAGTTGTGGCAGGGGGCCACCGGGGAGCTGTTTTTT. Protein: CAISELWQGATGELFF.

This clonotype turned up a few times. This sequence joins TRBV27 and TRBJ2-1; 10 nucleotides agree with TRBD1. V shed 4 bases and J 10 bases; nucleotides not matched to a gene: 13. CDR3 length: 16 amino acids. Looked up from germline, CDR1 is MNHEY and CDR2 is SMNVEV (reference sequence). CDR3 protein: CASSSFDRGLWVEQFF. DNA of the CDR3: TGTGCCAGCAGTTCCTTTGACAGGGGGCTCTGGGTAGAGCAGTTCTTC.

This clonotype has just a few counts. The CDR3 region is CASSFVTGTGDEQYF. The CDR3, as DNA: TGTGCCAGCAGCTTTGTTACCGGGACAGGGGACGAGCAGTACTTC. This chain uses TRBV7-2 with TRBJ2-7; 10 nucleotides line up with TRBD1. Germline V lookup: CDR1 SGHTA, CDR2 FQGNSA. J was trimmed by 5 bases and V by 3 bases; bases with no gene match: 7. CDR3 length: 15 amino acids.

This clonotype was detected ten times or more. This chain connects TRBV20-1 to TRBJ1-1; no firm D call. The CDR3 loop spans 12 amino acids. CDR1 DFQATT and CDR2 SNEGSKA come from the germline V gene (reference sequence). V was clipped by 6 bases and J by 6 bases, with 14 bases between them. The CDR3 region has the DNA TGCAGTGCCCTCGAGGTAACCTCTGAAGCTTTCTTT. This translates into CSALEVTSEAFF.

The CDR3 DNA follows: TGTGCCAGCAGCTCCCGGGCTAGCAGCCGCACAGATACGCAGTATTTT. Translated, it gives CASSSRASSRTDTQYF. The V call is TRBV7-9, the J call TRBJ2-3; weak D call: TRBD2 (5 bases). Germline V lookup: CDR1 SEHNR, CDR2 FQNEAQ (reference sequence). The V end lost 4 bases, the J end lost 1 base, and 15 bases lay between the germline ends. This CDR3 contains 16 residues.

Only a few counts were recorded for this clonotype. V is TRBV20-1 and J is TRBJ2-3; perhaps TRBD2 as D (6 bases). CDR3 length: 15 residues. Trimming stripped 3 bases from V and 4 bases from J, with 17 bases between. CDR1 DFQATT and CDR2 SNEGSKA come from the germline V gene (reference sequence). The CDR3: CSASPLAGMADTQYF. In DNA, the CDR3 is TGCAGTGCTAGCCCTCTCGCGGGAATGGCAGATACGCAGTATTTT.